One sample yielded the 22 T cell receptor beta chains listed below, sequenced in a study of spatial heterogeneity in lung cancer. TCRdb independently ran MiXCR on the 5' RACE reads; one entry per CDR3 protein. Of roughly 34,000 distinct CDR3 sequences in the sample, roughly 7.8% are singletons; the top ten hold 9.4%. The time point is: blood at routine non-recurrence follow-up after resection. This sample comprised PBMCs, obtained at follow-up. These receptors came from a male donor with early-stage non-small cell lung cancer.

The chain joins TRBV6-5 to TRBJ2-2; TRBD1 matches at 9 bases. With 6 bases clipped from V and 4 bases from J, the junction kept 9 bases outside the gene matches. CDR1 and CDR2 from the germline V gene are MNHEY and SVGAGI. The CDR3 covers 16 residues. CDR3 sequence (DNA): TGTGCCAGCAGACAACCCGGGACAGGGAGCACCGGGGAGCTGTTTTTT. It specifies CASRQPGTGSTGELFF.

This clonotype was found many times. CDR3 sequence reads: CASSDEGGSYNEQFF. The DNA for the CDR3 is TGTGCCAGCAGCGATGAGGGTGGGTCCTACAATGAGCAGTTCTTC. This rearrangement joins TRBV2 to TRBJ2-1, with TRBD2 as a possible D gene (5 bases). CDR3 length: 15 amino acids. Germline CDR1 reads SNHLY; CDR2 reads FYNNEI. The ends were cut back, 6 bases at V and 1 base at J, with 13 bases in the middle.

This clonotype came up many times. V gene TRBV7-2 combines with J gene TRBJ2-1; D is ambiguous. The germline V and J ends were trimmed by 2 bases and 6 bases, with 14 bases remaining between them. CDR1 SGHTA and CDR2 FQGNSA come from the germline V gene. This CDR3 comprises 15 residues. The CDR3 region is CASSLRQPRSNEQFF. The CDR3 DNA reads TGTGCCAGCAGCTTACGGCAGCCCAGGAGCAATGAGCAGTTCTTC.

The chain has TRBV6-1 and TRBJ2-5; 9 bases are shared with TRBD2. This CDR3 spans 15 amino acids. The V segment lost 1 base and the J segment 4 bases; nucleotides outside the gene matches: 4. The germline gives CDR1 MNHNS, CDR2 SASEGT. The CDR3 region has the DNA TGTGCCAGCAGTGAAGGTAGCGGGGGTGTAGAGACCCAGTACTTC. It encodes CASSEGSGGVETQYF.

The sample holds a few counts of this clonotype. The DNA of the CDR3 is TGTGCCAGCAGTGCCACTAGCGGGGGGGCCGTGGAAGCCAAAAACATTCAGTACTTC. It translates to CASSATSGGAVEAKNIQYF. The chain carries TRBV6-6 and TRBJ2-4; 13 bases fit TRBD2. Germline values: CDR1 MNHNY, CDR2 SVGAGI (reference sequence). V gave up 5 bases and J gave up 0 bases; unmatched junction bases: 10. The CDR3 loop spans 19 amino acids.

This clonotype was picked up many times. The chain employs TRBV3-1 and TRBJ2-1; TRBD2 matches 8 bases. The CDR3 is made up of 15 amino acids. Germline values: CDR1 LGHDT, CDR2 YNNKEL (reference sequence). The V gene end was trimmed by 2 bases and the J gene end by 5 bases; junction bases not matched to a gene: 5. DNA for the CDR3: TGTGCCAGCAGCCAAAGTAGCGGGGAGCACAATGAGCAGTTCTTC. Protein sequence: CASSQSSGEHNEQFF.

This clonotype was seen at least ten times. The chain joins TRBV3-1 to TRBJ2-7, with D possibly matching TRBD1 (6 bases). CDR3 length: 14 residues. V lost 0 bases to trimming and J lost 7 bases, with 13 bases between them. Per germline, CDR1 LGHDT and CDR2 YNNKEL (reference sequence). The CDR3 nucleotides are TGTGCCAGCAGCCAAGAGCTGGGGGCGCGGGAGCAGTACTTC. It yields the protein CASSQELGAREQYF.

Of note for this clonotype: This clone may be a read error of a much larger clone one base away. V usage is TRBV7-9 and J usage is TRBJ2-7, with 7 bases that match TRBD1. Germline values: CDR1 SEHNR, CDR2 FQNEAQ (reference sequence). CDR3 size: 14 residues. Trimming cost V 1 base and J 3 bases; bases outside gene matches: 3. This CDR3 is CASSLGAGGYEQYF. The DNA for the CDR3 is TGTGCCAGCAGCTTAGGGGCAGGGGGCTACGAGCAGTACTTC.

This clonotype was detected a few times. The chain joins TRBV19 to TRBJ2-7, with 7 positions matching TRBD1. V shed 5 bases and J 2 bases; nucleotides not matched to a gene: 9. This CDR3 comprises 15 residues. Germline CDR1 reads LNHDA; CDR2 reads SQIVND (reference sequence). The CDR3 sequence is CASSLLGTDPYEQYF. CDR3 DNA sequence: TGTGCCAGTAGTCTCCTCGGGACAGACCCCTACGAGCAGTACTTC.

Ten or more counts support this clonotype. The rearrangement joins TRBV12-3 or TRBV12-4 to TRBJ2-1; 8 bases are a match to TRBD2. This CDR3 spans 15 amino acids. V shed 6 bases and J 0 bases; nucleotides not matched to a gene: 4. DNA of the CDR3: TGTGCCAGCAGACGCGGGGGGAACTCCTACAATGAGCAGTTCTTC. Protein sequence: CASRRGGNSYNEQFF.

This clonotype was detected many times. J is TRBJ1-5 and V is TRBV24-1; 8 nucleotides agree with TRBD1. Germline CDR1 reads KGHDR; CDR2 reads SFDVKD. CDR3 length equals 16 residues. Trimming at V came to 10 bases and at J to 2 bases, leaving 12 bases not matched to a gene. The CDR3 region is CATEGQGGNCNQPQHF. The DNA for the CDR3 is TGTGCCACTGAAGGACAGGGCGGGAATTGCAATCAGCCCCAGCATTTT.

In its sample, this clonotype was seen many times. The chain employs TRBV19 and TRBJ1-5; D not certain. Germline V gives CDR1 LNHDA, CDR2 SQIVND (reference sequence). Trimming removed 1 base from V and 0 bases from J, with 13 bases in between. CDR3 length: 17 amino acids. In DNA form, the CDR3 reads TGTGCCAGTAGTATAGGCGCGGCAGATTATAGCAATCAGCCCCAGCATTTT. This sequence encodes CASSIGAADYSNQPQHF.

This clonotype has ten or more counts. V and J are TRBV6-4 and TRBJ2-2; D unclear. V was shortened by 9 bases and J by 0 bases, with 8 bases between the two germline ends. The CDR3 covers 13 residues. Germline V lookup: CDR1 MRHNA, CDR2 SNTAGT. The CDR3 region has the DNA TGTGCCAGTAGTCGGTCGAACACCGGGGAGCTGTTTTTT. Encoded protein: CASSRSNTGELFF.

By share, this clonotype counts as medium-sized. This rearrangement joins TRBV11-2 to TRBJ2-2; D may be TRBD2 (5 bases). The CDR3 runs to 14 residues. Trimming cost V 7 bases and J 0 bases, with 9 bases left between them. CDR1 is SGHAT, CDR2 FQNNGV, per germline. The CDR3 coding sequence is TGTGCCAGCATTATCGGGGCGAACACCGGGGAGCTGTTTTTT. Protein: CASIIGANTGELFF. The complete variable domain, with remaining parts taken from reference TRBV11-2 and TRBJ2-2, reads EAGVAQSPRYKIIEKRQSVAFWCNPISGHATLYWYQQILGQGPKLLIQFQNNGVVDDSQLPKDRFSAERLKGVDSTLKIQPAKLEDSAVYLCASIIGANTGELFFGEGSRLTVL.

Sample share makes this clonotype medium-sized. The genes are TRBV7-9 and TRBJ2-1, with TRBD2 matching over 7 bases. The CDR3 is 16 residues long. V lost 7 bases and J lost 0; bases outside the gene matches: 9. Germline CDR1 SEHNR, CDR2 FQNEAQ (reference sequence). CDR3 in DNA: TGTGCCAGCATCCAGGCGGGGAGGGCCTCCTACAATGAGCAGTTCTTC. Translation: CASIQAGRASYNEQFF.

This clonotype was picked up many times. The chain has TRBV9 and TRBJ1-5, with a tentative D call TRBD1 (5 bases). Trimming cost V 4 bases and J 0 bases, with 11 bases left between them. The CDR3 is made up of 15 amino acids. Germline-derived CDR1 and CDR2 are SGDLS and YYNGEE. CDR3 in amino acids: CASSPGTSSNQPQHF. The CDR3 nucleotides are TGTGCCAGCAGCCCCGGGACCTCTAGCAATCAGCCCCAGCATTTT. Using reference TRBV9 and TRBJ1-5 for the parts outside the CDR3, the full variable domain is DSGVTQTPKHLITATGQRVTLRCSPRSGDLSVYWYQQSLDQGLQFLIQYYNGEERAKGNILERFSAQQFPDLHSELNLSSLELGDSALYFCASSPGTSSNQPQHFGDGTRLSIL.

CDR3: CASSLGTDGYTF. As DNA, the CDR3 is TGTGCCAGCAGCTTGGGGACAGATGGCTACACCTTC. This chain joins TRBV5-6 and TRBJ1-2; a possible D gene is TRBD1 (6 bases). This CDR3 region has 12 residues. In germline, CDR1 is SGHDT, CDR2 YYEEEE. The V end was cut by 0 bases, the J end by 6 bases, with 6 bases between.

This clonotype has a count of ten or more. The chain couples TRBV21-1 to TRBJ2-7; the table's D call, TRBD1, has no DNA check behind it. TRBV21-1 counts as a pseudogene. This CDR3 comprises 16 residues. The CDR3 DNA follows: TGTGCCAGCAGCAAAGGGCTAGAGTGGGGAAGGAACCCGGACTACTTC. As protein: CASSKGLEWGRNPDYF.

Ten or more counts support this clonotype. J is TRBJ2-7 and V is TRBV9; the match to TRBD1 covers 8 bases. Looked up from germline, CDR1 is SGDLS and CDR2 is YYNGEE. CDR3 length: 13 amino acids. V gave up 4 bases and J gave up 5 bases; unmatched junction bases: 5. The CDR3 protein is CASSLGQGHEQYF. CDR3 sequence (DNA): TGTGCCAGCAGCCTCGGACAGGGCCACGAGCAGTACTTC.

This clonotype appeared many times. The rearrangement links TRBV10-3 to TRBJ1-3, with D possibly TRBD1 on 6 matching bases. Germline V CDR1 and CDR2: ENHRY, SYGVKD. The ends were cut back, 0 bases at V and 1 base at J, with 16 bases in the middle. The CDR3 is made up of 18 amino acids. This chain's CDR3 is CAISESAVQGSSGNTIYF. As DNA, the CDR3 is TGTGCCATCAGTGAGTCCGCAGTACAGGGTTCGTCTGGAAACACCATATATTTT.

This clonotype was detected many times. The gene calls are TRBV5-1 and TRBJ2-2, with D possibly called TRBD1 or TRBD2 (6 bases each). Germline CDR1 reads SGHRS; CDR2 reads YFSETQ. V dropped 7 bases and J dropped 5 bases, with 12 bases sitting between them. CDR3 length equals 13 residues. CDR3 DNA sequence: TGCGCCAGCGGCACGGGGGCAACCGGGGAGCTGTTTTTT. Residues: CASGTGATGELFF. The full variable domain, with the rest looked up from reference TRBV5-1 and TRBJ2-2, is KAGVTQTPRYLIKTRGQQVTLSCSPISGHRSVSWYQQTPGQGLQFLFEYFSETQRNKGNFPGRFSGRQFSNSRSEMNVSTLELGDSALYLCASGTGATGELFFGEGSRLTVL.

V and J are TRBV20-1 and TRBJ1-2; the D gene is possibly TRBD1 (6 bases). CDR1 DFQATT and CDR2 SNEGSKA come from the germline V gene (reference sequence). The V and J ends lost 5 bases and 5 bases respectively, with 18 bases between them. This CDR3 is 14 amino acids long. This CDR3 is CSAPGQIGIYGYTF. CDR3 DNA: TGCAGTGCTCCCGGACAGATAGGGATATATGGCTACACCTTC.